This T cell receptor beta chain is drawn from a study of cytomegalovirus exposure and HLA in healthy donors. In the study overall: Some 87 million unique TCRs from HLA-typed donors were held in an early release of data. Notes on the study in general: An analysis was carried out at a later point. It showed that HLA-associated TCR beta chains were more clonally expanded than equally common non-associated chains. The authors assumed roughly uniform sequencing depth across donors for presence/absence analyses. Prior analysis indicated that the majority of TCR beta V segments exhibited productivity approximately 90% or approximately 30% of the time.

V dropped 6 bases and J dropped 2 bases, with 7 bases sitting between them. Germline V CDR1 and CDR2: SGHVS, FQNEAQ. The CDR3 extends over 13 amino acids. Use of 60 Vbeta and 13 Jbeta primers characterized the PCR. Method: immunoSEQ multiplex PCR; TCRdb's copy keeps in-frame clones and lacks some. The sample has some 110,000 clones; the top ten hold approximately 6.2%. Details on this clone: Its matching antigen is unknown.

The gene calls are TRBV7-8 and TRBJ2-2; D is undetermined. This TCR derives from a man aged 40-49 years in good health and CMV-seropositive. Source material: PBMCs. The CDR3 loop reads CASRNINTGELFF. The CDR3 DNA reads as TGTGCCAGCAGAAATATCAACACCGGGGAGCTGTTTTTT.